These 5 T cell receptor beta chains came from one sample sequenced in a study of blood T cell repertoires in COVID-19. TCRdb's copy holds only in-frame clones and misses some; the assay was immunoSEQ multiplex PCR. The table records around 330,000 clones, around 90% of them present only once. Sample: PBMCs or T cells enriched from blood (not recorded which). Source of these receptors: a man aged 55 to 70 who had recovered from COVID-19.

This chain's CDR3 is CASSTQREGSNEQFF. The CDR3 DNA sequence: TGTGCCAGCAGCACACAGCGGGAGGGATCCAATGAGCAGTTCTTC. This chain connects TRBV9 to TRBJ2-1; the match to TRBD2 covers 10 bases. Germline lookup yields CDR1 SGDLS and CDR2 YYNGEE. The CDR3 extends over 15 amino acids. V shed 4 bases and J 6 bases; nucleotides not matched to a gene: 7.

The gene calls are TRBV2 and TRBJ2-7, with TRBD2 identical over 7 bases. The CDR3 is 15 amino acids. Looked up from germline, CDR1 is SNHLY and CDR2 is FYNNEI. The V and J ends lost 4 bases and 0 bases, in that order; junction bases with no gene match: 6. The CDR3, as DNA: TGTGCCAGCAGTGCCGTGGGGGGGGGCTCCTACGAGCAGTACTTC. Translated, it gives CASSAVGGGSYEQYF.

The rearrangement links TRBV14 to TRBJ1-2, with no clear D. This CDR3 is built from 13 residues. V lost 3 bases, J lost 7 bases, and 12 bases lay in between. Germline values: CDR1 SGHDN, CDR2 FVKESK. For the CDR3, the DNA is TGTGCCAGCAGCCACGCCCAGGCCGGTGGCTACACCTTC. Its protein is CASSHAQAGGYTF.

This clone showed up just a few times. This rearrangement joins TRBV25-1 to TRBJ2-2; D remains ambiguous. Germline V gene lookup returns CDR1 MGHDK and CDR2 SYGVNS. V lost 5 bases, J lost 4 bases, and 8 bases lay in between. This CDR3 comprises 13 residues. The CDR3 nucleotides read TGTGCCAGCAGTCAACGAGCCACCGGGGAGCTGTTTTTT. Its protein product is CASSQRATGELFF. Full variable domain (outside the CDR3, taken from reference TRBV25-1 and TRBJ2-2): EADIYQTPRYLVIGTGKKITLECSQTMGHDKMYWYQQDPGMELHLIHYSYGVNSTEKGDLSSESTVSRIRTEHFPLTLESARPSHTSQYLCASSQRATGELFFGEGSRLTVL.

Only one count was recorded for this clone. The V and J genes are TRBV5-1 and TRBJ2-3; 11 bases agree with TRBD1. Germline CDR1 SGHRS, CDR2 YFSETQ. Unmatched junction bases numbered 8, after V lost 5 bases and J lost 3 bases. The CDR3 consists of 16 residues. CDR3 loop: CASSQLGTGGTDTQYF. The CDR3 nucleotides read TGCGCCAGCAGTCAACTTGGGACAGGGGGGACAGATACGCAGTATTTT.